The T cell receptor (beta chain) under discussion was sequenced for a study of PD-1 blockade in mismatch repair-deficient tumors. The time point: 10-day in vitro stimulation with candidate neoantigen peptide 4. There are 13 residues in the CDR3. The V segment lost 3 bases and the J segment 8 bases; nucleotides outside the gene matches: 2. CDR1 is SGHVS and CDR2 is FQNEAQ in the germline V gene. Only in-frame clones appear in the TCRdb table, and some are missing; sequencing was by immunoSEQ multiplex PCR. The profile shows roughly 14,000 clones, approximately 81% of them singletons. This clone was seen only once. Its antigen remains unidentified.

This TCR was recovered from an adult with mismatch repair-deficient cancer. Source: cells cultured in vitro, taken from a patient treated with pembrolizumab. The chain uses TRBV7-8 and TRBJ2-1; 9 bases agree with TRBD1. The CDR3 nucleotides read TGTGCCAGCAGCTTGGACAGGGGATATGAGCAGTTCTTC. It encodes CASSLDRGYEQFF.